Listed below are T cell receptor beta chains from one sample, sequenced in a study of cytomegalovirus exposure and HLA in healthy donors. Data came from immunoSEQ multiplex PCR; TCRdb stores just in-frame clones and leaves some out. The repertoire holds around 130,000 clones, with 50% to 75% as singletons. Specimen: PBMCs. The receptors here all came from a woman between 40 and 50 years old in good health and CMV-seropositive. Both conserved end residues are part of each CDR3. A D gene is named only where the DNA matches it firmly. The size field is filled for only some rows; it gives once, few, many or a size class.

>TRBV11-3|.|.|TRBJ1-1
CASSREDTEAFF
TGTGCCAGCAGCCGGGAGGACACTGAAGCTTTCTTT
>TRBV6-5|TRBD2|.|TRBJ2-7
CASSLGTSGVSYEQYF
TGTGCCAGCAGTTTAGGGACTAGCGGGGTTTCCTACGAGCAGTACTTC
>TRBV7-6|TRBD2|.|TRBJ2-1
CASSQLAGVDYEQFF
TGTGCCAGCAGCCAGCTAGCGGGAGTAGACTATGAGCAGTTCTTC
>TRBV30|TRBD1|.|TRBJ2-7
CAWSGQLVYEQYF
TGTGCCTGGTCGGGACAGCTTGTCTACGAGCAGTACTTC
>TRBV9|TRBD2|.|TRBJ2-2
CASSVVRMGRAGELFF
TGTGCCAGCAGCGTAGTAAGGATGGGGAGGGCCGGGGAGCTGTTTTTT
>TRBV5-6|TRBD2|.|TRBJ2-3
CASSLWGGARGLDTQYF
TGTGCCAGCAGCTTGTGGGGCGGTGCGCGGGGGTTGGATACGCAGTATTTT
>TRBV19|.|.|TRBJ1-1
CASSMVGQGNTEAFF
TGTGCCAGTAGTATGGTAGGGCAGGGCAACACTGAAGCTTTCTTT
>TRBV19|TRBD1|few|TRBJ2-2
CASSISGTGSPNTGELFF
TGTGCCAGTAGTATTTCCGGGACAGGCAGCCCGAACACCGGGGAGCTGTTTTTT
>TRBV27|.|.|TRBJ2-7
CASSFGRVGTYEQYF
TGTGCCAGCAGTTTTGGCAGGGTGGGAACTTACGAGCAGTACTTC
>TRBV5-8|.|.|TRBJ2-3
CASSFGGTGDTQYF
TGTGCCAGCAGCTTCGGCGGGACGGGAGATACGCAGTATTTT
>TRBV7-7|TRBD2|few|TRBJ2-1
CASSLHSSGGLGEQFF
TGTGCTAGCAGCTTACATTCTAGCGGGGGTCTGGGTGAGCAGTTCTTC
>TRBV9|.|.|TRBJ2-1
CASSVGSSYNEQFF
TGTGCCAGCAGCGTAGGGAGCTCCTACAATGAGCAGTTCTTC
>TRBV19|TRBD1|few|TRBJ1-2
CASSPGQGSYGYTF
TGTGCCAGTAGTCCGGGACAGGGGAGCTATGGCTACACCTTC
>TRBV27|TRBD1|.|TRBJ2-7
CASSSGQGKREQYF
TGTGCCAGCAGTTCCGGACAGGGTAAGCGGGAGCAGTACTTC
>TRBV30|TRBD1|.|TRBJ2-2
CACTPTGAPTGELFF
TGTGCCTGTACACCCACAGGGGCCCCCACCGGGGAGCTGTTTTTT
>TRBV4-2|.|.|TRBJ2-2
CASSQEGRSSTGELFF
TGTGCCAGCAGCCAAGAAGGTCGTAGCTCCACCGGGGAGCTGTTTTTT
>TRBV28|.|few|TRBJ2-1
CASSFNEQFF
TGTGCCAGCAGCTTCAATGAGCAGTTCTTC
>TRBV19|TRBD1|.|TRBJ1-2
CASGIQGADNYGYTF
TGTGCCAGCGGGATCCAGGGGGCAGATAACTATGGCTACACCTTC